The 9 T cell receptor beta chains below come from one sample, sequenced in a study of shared clonotypes between healthy human individuals. Only in-frame clones appear in the TCRdb table, and some are missing; sequencing was by immunoSEQ multiplex PCR. The sample consists of fewer than 850,000 clones, roughly 96% of them appearing once. Naive CD8 isolation took CD45RO-negative cells positively selected for CCR7 and excluded terminally differentiated effector memory CD45RA+ cells. Source material: naive CD8+ T cells sorted from blood. The receptor set was obtained from a man aged 25-45 years in good health.

The chain joins TRBV11-2 to TRBJ2-3; 8 bases map to TRBD2. Germline V gives CDR1 SGHAT, CDR2 FQNNGV. Unmatched junction bases numbered 3, after V lost 1 base and J lost 3 bases. CDR3 length equals 15 residues. In nucleotides, the CDR3 is TGTGCCAGCAGCTTAGCAGCGGGAGTGACAGATACGCAGTATTTT. This sequence encodes CASSLAAGVTDTQYF.

The V and J genes are TRBV7-9 and TRBJ2-1, with D possibly being TRBD1 or TRBD2 (6 bases each). The CDR3 length is 15 residues. Germline CDR1 is SEHNR and CDR2 is FQNEAQ (reference sequence). Trimming stripped 5 bases from V and 8 bases from J, with 19 bases between. The DNA of the CDR3 is TGTGCCAGCAGCCCCCAGAGGGGGAGGCAATATGAGCAGTTCTTC. Translated: CASSPQRGRQYEQFF.

The chain joins TRBV27 to TRBJ2-5, with 10 bases fitting TRBD2. Losses at the gene ends were 5 bases for V and 1 base for J; bases not matched to a gene: 7. The CDR3 consists of 16 residues. The germline gives CDR1 MNHEY, CDR2 SMNVEV (reference sequence). Here the CDR3 DNA reads TGTGCCAGCAGTCCACCTAGCGGGAGAGTCCAAGAGACCCAGTACTTC. Its protein product is CASSPPSGRVQETQYF.

The V and J genes are TRBV5-6 and TRBJ2-7, with unresolved D. This CDR3 comprises 13 residues. Trimming pared 4 bases from V and 4 bases from J, leaving 12 bases between. In germline, CDR1 is SGHDT, CDR2 YYEEEE. CDR3 loop: CASSPRSLYEQYF. The CDR3 DNA reads as TGTGCCAGCAGCCCCAGGAGTCTTTACGAGCAGTACTTC.

This chain joins TRBV19 and TRBJ2-1, with 8 bases that match TRBD2. With 1 base clipped from V and 5 bases from J, the junction kept 7 bases outside the gene matches. Germline CDR1 and CDR2: LNHDA and SQIVND (reference sequence). This CDR3 comprises 16 residues. This chain's CDR3 is CASSIGAGGGHNEQFF. As DNA, the CDR3 is TGTGCCAGTAGTATAGGGGCGGGAGGCGGCCACAATGAGCAGTTCTTC.

This chain uses TRBV5-1 with TRBJ2-7; 11 positions agree with TRBD2. This CDR3 is built from 17 residues. The germline V gene has CDR1 SGHRS and CDR2 YFSETQ. Trimming at V came to 4 bases and at J to 0 bases, leaving 9 bases not matched to a gene. For the CDR3, the DNA is TGCGCCAGCAGCGGGGTGACTAGCGGGGCTAGCTCCTACGAGCAGTACTTC. Protein: CASSGVTSGASSYEQYF.

The gene calls are TRBV11-2 and TRBJ2-7; 8 nucleotides agree with TRBD2. The CDR3 runs to 16 residues. Germline trimming cut 1 base from V and 6 bases from J; bases unmatched to any gene: 11. Germline CDR1 reads SGHAT; CDR2 reads FQNNGV. The CDR3 coding sequence is TGTGCCAGCAGCTTAGGTGCTAGCGGGTGGGGGCTCGAGCAGTACTTC. This encodes CASSLGASGWGLEQYF.

The chain uses TRBV5-6 and TRBJ1-2; D is perhaps TRBD1 (6 bases). The CDR3 is 13 residues long. CDR1 and CDR2 (germline): SGHDT, YYEEEE. Trimming removed 1 base from V and 6 bases from J, with 10 bases in between. This chain's CDR3 is CASSLLDSDGYTF. The CDR3 bases are TGTGCCAGCAGCTTGCTGGACAGTGATGGCTACACCTTC.

The gene calls are TRBV19 and TRBJ2-7; 9 bases fit TRBD1. CDR3 size: 14 residues. Germline V gene sequence: CDR1 LNHDA, CDR2 SQIVND (reference sequence). J was trimmed by 3 bases and V by 5 bases; bases with no gene match: 5. The CDR3 DNA follows: TGTGCCAGTAGTTTTGGGACAGGGATCTACGAGCAGTACTTC. Translation: CASSFGTGIYEQYF. The variable domain in full, with the rest retrieved from reference TRBV19 and TRBJ2-7, is DGGITQSPKYLFRKEGQNVTLSCEQNLNHDAMYWYRQDPGQGLRLIYYSQIVNDFQKGDIAEGYSVSREKKESFPLTVTSAQKNPTAFYLCASSFGTGIYEQYFGPGTRLTVT.